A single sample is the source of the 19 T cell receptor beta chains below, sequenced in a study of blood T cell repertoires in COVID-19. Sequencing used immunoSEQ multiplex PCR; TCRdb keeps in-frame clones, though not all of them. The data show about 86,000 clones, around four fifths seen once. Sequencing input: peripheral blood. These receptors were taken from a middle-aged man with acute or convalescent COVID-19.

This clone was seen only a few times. CDR3 sequence (DNA): TGTGCCTGGAGTGTGTCGGGTAATCAGCCCCAGCATTTT. This encodes CAWSVSGNQPQHF. The chain combines TRBV30 with TRBJ1-5; D ambiguous. V lost 0 bases to trimming and J lost 4 bases, with 7 bases between them. Germline CDR1 reads GTSNPN; CDR2 reads SVGIG (reference sequence). CDR3 length: 13 residues.

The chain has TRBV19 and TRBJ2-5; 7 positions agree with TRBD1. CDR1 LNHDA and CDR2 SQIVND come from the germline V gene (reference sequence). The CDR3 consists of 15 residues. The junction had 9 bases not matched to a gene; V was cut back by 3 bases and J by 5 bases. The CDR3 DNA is TGTGCCAGTAGTATGCTTGGGACAGCGAAGGAGACCCAGTACTTC. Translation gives CASSMLGTAKETQYF.

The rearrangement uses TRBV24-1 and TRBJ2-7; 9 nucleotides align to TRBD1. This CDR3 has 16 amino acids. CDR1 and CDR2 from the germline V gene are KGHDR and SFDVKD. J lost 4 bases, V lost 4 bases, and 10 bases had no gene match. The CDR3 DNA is TGTGCCACCAGTGACTCCGGGACAGGGAATCTTTACGAGCAGTACTTC. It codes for CATSDSGTGNLYEQYF.

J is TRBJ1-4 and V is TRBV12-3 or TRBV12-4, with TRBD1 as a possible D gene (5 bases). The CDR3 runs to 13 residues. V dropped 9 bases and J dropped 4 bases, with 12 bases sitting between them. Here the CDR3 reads CASQTANNEKLFF. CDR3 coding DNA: TGTGCCAGTCAGACAGCAAATAATGAAAAACTGTTTTTT.

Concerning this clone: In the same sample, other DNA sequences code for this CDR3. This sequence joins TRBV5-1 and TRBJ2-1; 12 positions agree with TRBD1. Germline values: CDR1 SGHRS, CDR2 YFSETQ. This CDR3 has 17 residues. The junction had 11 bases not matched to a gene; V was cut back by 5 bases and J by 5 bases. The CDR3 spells CASSFIPGTGGHNEQFF. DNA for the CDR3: TGCGCCAGCAGTTTTATCCCCGGGACAGGGGGCCACAATGAGCAGTTCTTC.

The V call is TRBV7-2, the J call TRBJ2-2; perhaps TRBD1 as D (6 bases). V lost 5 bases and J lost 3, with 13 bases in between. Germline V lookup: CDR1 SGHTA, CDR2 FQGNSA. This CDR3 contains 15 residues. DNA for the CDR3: TGTGCCAGCAGCGACCAGGGGACGTACACCGGGGAGCTGTTTTTT. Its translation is CASSDQGTYTGELFF.

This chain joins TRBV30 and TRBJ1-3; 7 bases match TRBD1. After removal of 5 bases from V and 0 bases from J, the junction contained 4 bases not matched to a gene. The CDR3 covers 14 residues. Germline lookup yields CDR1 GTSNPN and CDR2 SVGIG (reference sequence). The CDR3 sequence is CAWWGTASGNTIYF. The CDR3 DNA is TGTGCCTGGTGGGGGACAGCCTCTGGAAACACCATATATTTT.

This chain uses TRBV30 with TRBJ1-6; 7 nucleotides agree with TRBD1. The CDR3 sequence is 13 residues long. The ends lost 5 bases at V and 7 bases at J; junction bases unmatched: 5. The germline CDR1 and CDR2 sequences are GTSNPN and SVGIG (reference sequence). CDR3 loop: CAWHRDRNSPLHF. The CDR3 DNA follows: TGTGCCTGGCACCGGGACAGAAATTCACCCCTCCACTTT.

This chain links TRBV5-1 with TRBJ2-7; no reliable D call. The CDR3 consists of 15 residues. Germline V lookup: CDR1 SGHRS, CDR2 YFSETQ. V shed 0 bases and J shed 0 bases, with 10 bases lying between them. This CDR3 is CASSLAPGSSYEQYF. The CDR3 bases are TGCGCCAGCAGCTTGGCTCCAGGTAGCTCCTACGAGCAGTACTTC.

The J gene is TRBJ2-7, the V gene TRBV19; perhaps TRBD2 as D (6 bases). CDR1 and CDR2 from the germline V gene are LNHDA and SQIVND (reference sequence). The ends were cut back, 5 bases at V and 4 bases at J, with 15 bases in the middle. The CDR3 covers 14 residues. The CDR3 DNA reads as TGTGCCAGTAGTCCCCCGGGGGTGGGATACGAGCAGTACTTC. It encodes CASSPPGVGYEQYF.

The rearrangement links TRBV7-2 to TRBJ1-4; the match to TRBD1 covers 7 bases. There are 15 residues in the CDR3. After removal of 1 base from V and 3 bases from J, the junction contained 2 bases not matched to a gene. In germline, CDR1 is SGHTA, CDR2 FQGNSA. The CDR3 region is CASSLEQGANEKLFF. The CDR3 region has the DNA TGTGCCAGCAGCTTAGAGCAGGGGGCTAATGAAAAACTGTTTTTT.

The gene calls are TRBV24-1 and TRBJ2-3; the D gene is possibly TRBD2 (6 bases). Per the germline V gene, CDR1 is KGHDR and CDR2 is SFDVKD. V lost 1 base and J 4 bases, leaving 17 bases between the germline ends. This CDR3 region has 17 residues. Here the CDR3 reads CATSDLSPDYRSDTQYF. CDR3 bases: TGTGCCACCAGTGATTTAAGCCCGGACTATCGGTCAGATACGCAGTATTTT.

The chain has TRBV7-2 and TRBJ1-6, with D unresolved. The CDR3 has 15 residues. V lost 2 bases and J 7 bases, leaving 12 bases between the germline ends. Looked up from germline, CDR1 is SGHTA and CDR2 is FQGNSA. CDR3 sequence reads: CASSLNPGGNSPLHF. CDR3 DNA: TGTGCCAGCAGCTTAAACCCGGGAGGGAATTCACCCCTCCACTTT. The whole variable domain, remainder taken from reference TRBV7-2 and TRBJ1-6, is GAGVSQSPSNKVTEKGKDVELRCDPISGHTALYWYRQSLGQGLEFLIYFQGNSAPDKSGLPSDRFSAERTGGSVSTLTIQRTQQEDSAVYLCASSLNPGGNSPLHFGNGTRLTVT.

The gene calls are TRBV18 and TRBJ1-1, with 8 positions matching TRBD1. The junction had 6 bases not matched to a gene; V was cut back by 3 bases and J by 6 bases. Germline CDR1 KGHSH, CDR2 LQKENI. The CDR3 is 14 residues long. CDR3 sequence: CASSPGQEVAEAFF. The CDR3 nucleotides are TGTGCCAGCTCACCGGGACAGGAGGTAGCTGAAGCTTTCTTT.

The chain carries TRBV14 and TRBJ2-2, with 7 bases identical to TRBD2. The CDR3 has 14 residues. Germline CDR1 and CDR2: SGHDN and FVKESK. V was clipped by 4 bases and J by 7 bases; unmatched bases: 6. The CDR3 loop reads CASSLGLVIGELFF. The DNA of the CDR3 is TGTGCCAGCAGCCTAGGACTAGTAATCGGGGAGCTGTTTTTT.

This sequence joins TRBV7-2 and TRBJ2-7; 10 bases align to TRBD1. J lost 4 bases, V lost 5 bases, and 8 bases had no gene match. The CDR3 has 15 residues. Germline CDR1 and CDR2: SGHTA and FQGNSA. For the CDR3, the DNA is TGTGCCAGCAGCAACCGGGACAGGGGCCAATACGAGCAGTACTTC. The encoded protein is CASSNRDRGQYEQYF. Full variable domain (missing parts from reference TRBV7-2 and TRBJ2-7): GAGVSQSPSNKVTEKGKDVELRCDPISGHTALYWYRQSLGQGLEFLIYFQGNSAPDKSGLPSDRFSAERTGGSVSTLTIQRTQQEDSAVYLCASSNRDRGQYEQYFGPGTRLTVT.

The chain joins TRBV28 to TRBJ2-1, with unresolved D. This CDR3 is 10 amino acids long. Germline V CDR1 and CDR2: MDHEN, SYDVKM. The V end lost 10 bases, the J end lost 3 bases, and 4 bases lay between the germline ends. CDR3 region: CATFYNEQFF. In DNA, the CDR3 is TGTGCCACCTTCTACAATGAGCAGTTCTTC.

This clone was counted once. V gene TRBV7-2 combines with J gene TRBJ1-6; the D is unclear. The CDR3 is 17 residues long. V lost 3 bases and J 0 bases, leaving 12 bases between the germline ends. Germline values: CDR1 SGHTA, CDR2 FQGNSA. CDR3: CASSLGQQSSYNSPLHF. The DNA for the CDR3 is TGTGCCAGCAGCTTGGGTCAACAGAGCTCCTATAATTCACCCCTCCACTTT.

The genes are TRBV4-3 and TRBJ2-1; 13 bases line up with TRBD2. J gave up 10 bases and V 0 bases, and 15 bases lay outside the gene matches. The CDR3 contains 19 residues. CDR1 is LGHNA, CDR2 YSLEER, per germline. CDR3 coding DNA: TGCGCCAGCAGCCAAGATCTAGTAATCAGGACTAGCGGGAGTGAGGAGCAGTTCTTC. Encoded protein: CASSQDLVIRTSGSEEQFF.